Listed here are 3 T cell receptor beta chains from one sample, sequenced in a study of cytomegalovirus exposure and HLA in healthy donors. It was with 60 Vbeta and 13 Jbeta primers that the PCR ran. Sequenced by immunoSEQ multiplex PCR; TCRdb stores in-frame clones only, minus some. Of about 130,000 clones listed, about 74% are singletons. Sequenced material: PBMCs. The source is a man aged 18 to 30 in good health and CMV-seropositive.

The chain recombines TRBV27 with TRBJ1-1, with D possibly TRBD1 on 6 matching bases. The CDR3 spans 17 residues. V lost 6 bases to trimming and J lost 1 base, with 21 bases between them. CDR1 and CDR2 from the germline V gene are MNHEY and SMNVEV (reference sequence). The CDR3 is CASRPPGQSVWNTEAFF. The CDR3 DNA is TGTGCCAGCAGGCCCCCGGGACAAAGCGTGTGGAACACTGAAGCTTTCTTT.

The V and J genes are TRBV7-6 and TRBJ2-7; TRBD1 aligns across 10 bases. V trimming: 5 bases; J trimming: 4 bases; junction bases outside the gene matches: 8. This CDR3 region has 15 residues. Germline values: CDR1 SGHVS, CDR2 FNYEAQ. The CDR3 region has the DNA TGTGCCAGCAGCCTCGACAGGGGGCGGGATTACGAGCAGTACTTC. Translation gives CASSLDRGRDYEQYF.

The rearrangement joins TRBV19 to TRBJ2-4; maybe TRBD1 (5 bases). Germline-derived CDR1 and CDR2 are LNHDA and SQIVND (reference sequence). Trimming shortened V by 8 bases and J by 3 bases, and 14 bases separated the two germline ends. The length of the CDR3 is 14 residues. The CDR3 loop is CASGYLGDKNIQYF. Written as DNA, the CDR3 is TGTGCCAGTGGGTACCTAGGGGACAAAAACATTCAGTACTTC. Together with reference TRBV19 and TRBJ2-4, the CDR3 gives the full variable domain: DGGITQSPKYLFRKEGQNVTLSCEQNLNHDAMYWYRQDPGQGLRLIYYSQIVNDFQKGDIAEGYSVSREKKESFPLTVTSAQKNPTAFYLCASGYLGDKNIQYFGAGTRLSVL.